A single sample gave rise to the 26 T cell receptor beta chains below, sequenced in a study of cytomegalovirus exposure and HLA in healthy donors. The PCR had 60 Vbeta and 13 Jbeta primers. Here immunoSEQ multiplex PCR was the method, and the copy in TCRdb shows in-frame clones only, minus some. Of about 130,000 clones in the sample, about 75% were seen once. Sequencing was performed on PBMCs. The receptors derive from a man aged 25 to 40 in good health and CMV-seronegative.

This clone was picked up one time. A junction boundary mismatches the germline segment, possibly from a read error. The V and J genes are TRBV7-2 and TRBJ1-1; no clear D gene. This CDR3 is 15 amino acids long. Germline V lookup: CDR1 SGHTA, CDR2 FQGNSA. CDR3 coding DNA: TGTGCCAGCACCTTAGTGTTCCGGGGGAACACTGAAGCTTTCTTT. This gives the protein CASTLVFRGNTEAFF.

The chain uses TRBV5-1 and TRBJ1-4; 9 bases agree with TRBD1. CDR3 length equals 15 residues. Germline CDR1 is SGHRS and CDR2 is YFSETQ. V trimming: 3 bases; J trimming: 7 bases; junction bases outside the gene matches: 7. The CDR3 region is CASSWLTGGSEKLFF. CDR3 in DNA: TGCGCCAGCAGCTGGTTAACAGGGGGCTCTGAAAAACTGTTTTTT. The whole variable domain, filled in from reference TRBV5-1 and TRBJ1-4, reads KAGVTQTPRYLIKTRGQQVTLSCSPISGHRSVSWYQQTPGQGLQFLFEYFSETQRNKGNFPGRFSGRQFSNSRSEMNVSTLELGDSALYLCASSWLTGGSEKLFFGSGTQLSVL.

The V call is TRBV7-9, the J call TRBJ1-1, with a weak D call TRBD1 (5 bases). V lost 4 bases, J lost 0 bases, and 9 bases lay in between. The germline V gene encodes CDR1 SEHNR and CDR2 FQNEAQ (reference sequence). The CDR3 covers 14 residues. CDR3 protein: CASSWGGLNTEAFF. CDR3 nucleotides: TGTGCCAGCAGCTGGGGCGGCTTGAACACTGAAGCTTTCTTT.

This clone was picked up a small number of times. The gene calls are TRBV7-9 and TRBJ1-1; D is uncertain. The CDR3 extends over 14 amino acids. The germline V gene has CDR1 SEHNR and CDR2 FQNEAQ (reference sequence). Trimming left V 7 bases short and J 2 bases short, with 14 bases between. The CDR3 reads CASNPGGSNTEAFF. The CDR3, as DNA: TGTGCCAGCAACCCGGGAGGCTCTAACACTGAAGCTTTCTTT.

The CDR3, as DNA: TGTGCCAGCCGGTACTTGAACACTGAAGCTTTCTTT. Its translation is CASRYLNTEAFF. The chain has TRBV19 and TRBJ1-1; no clear D. The V gene lost 9 bases and the J gene lost 0 bases, with 8 bases spanning the gap. This CDR3 has 12 amino acids. CDR1 LNHDA and CDR2 SQIVND come from the germline V gene (reference sequence).

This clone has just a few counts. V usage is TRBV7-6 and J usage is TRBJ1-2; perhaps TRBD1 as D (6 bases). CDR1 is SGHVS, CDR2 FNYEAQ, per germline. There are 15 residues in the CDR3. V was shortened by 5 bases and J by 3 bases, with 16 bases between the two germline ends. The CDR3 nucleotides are TGTGCCAGCAGCCCCGAGGGGGGGGCCGACTATGGCTACACCTTC. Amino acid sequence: CASSPEGGADYGYTF.

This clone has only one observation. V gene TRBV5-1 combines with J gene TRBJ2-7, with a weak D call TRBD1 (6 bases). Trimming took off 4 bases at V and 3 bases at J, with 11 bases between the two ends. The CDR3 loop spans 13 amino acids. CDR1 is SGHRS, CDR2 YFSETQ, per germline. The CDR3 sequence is CASSPQGDYEQYF. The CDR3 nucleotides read TGCGCCAGCAGCCCACAGGGAGACTACGAGCAGTACTTC.

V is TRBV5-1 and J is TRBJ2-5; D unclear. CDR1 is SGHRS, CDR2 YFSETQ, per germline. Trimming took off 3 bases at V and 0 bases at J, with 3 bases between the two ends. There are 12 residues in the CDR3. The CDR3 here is CASSSNQETQYF. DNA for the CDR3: TGCGCCAGCAGCTCCAACCAAGAGACCCAGTACTTC. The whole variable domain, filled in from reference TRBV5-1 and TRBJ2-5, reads KAGVTQTPRYLIKTRGQQVTLSCSPISGHRSVSWYQQTPGQGLQFLFEYFSETQRNKGNFPGRFSGRQFSNSRSEMNVSTLELGDSALYLCASSSNQETQYFGPGTRLLVL.

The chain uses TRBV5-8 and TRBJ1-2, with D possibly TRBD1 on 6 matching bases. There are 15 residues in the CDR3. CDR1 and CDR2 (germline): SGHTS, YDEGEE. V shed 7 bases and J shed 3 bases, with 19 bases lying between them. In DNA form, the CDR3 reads TGTGCCAGCGGCTCTTGGACCCGGACAGACTATGGCTACACCTTC. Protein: CASGSWTRTDYGYTF.

The CDR3 here is CAWVAGGYNEQFF. The DNA of the CDR3 is TGTGCCTGGGTAGCGGGGGGGTACAATGAGCAGTTCTTC. The chain is built from TRBV30 and TRBJ2-1; TRBD2 aligns across 11 bases. Germline V gene sequence: CDR1 GTSNPN, CDR2 SVGIG (reference sequence). Trimming took 5 bases from V and 4 from J; bases not matched to a gene: 1. This CDR3 has 13 residues. The variable domain in full, with the rest retrieved from reference TRBV30 and TRBJ2-1, is SQTIHQWPATLVQPVGSPLSLECTVEGTSNPNLYWYRQAAGRGLQLLFYSVGIGQISSEVPQNLSASRPQDRQFILSSKKLLLSDSGFYLCAWVAGGYNEQFFGPGTRLTVL.

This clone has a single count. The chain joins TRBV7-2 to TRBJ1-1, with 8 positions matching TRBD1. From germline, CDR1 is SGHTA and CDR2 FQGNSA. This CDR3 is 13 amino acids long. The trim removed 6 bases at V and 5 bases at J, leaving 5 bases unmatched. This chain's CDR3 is CASRSQGGTEAFF. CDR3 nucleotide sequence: TGTGCCAGCAGATCACAGGGGGGGACTGAAGCTTTCTTT.

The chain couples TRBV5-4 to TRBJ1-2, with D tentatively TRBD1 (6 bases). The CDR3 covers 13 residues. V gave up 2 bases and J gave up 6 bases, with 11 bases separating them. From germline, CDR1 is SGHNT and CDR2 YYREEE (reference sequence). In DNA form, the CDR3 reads TGTGCCAGCAGCTTCCCGACAGGAGATGGCTACACCTTC. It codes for CASSFPTGDGYTF.

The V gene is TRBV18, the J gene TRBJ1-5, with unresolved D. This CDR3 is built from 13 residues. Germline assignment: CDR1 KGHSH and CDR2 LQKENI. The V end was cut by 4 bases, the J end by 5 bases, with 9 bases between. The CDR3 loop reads CASSLEKDQPQHF. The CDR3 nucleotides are TGTGCCAGCTCACTGGAGAAGGATCAGCCCCAGCATTTT.

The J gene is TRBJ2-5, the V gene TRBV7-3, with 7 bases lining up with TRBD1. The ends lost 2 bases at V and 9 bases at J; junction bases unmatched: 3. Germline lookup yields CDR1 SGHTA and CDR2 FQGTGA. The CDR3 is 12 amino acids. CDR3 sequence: CASSLLGGAQYF. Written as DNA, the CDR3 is TGTGCCAGCAGCTTATTAGGGGGCGCCCAGTACTTC.

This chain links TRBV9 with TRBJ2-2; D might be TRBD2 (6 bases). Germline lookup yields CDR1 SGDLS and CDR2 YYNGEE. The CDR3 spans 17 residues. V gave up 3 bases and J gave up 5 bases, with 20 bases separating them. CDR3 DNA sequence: TGTGCCAGCAGCGCCCCTAGCCGGAGGGGAAGGACCGGGGAGCTGTTTTTT. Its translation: CASSAPSRRGRTGELFF. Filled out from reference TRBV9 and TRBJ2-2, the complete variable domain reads DSGVTQTPKHLITATGQRVTLRCSPRSGDLSVYWYQQSLDQGLQFLIQYYNGEERAKGNILERFSAQQFPDLHSELNLSSLELGDSALYFCASSAPSRRGRTGELFFGEGSRLTVL.

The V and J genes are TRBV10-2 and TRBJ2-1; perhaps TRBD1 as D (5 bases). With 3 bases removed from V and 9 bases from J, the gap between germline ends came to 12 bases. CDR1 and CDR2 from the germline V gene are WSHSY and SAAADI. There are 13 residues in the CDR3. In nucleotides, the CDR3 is TGCGCCAGCAGTGATTCCAGGGTGGGTGAGCAGTTCTTC. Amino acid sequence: CASSDSRVGEQFF.

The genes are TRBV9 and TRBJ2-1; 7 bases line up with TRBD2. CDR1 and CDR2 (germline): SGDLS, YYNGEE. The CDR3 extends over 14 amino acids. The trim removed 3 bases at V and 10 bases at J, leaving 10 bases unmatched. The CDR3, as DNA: TGTGCCAGCAGCGCGGGAGGCGACGGATGGGAGCAGTTCTTC. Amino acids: CASSAGGDGWEQFF.

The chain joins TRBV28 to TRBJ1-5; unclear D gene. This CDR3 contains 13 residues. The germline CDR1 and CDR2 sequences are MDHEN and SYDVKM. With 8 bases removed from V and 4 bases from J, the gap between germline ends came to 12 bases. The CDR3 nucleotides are TGTGCCAGCCCGGTCGGGAGGAATCAGCCCCAGCATTTT. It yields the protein CASPVGRNQPQHF. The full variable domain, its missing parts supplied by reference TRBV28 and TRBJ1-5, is DVKVTQSSRYLVKRTGEKVFLECVQDMDHENMFWYRQDPGLGLRLIYFSYDVKMKEKGDIPEGYSVSREKKERFSLILESASTNQTSMYLCASPVGRNQPQHFGDGTRLSIL.

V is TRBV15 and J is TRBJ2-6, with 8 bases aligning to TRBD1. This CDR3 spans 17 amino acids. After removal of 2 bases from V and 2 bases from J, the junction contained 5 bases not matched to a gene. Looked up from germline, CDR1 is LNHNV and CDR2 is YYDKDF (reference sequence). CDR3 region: CATSRTTGDAGANVLTF. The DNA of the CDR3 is TGTGCCACCAGCAGAACGACAGGGGACGCTGGGGCCAACGTCCTGACTTTC.

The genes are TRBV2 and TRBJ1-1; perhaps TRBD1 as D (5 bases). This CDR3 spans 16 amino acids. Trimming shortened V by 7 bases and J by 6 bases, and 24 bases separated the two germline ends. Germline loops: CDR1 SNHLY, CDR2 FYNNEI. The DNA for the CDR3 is TGTGCCAGCAAGGGGTCGGAAAGTGAGGCAGTCCCTGAAGCTTTCTTT. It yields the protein CASKGSESEAVPEAFF.

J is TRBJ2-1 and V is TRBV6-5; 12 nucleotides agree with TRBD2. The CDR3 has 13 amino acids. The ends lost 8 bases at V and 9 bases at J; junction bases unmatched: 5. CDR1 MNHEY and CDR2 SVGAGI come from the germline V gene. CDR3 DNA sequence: TGTGCCAGCCGACTAGCGGGAGTAGGTGAGCAGTTCTTC. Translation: CASRLAGVGEQFF.

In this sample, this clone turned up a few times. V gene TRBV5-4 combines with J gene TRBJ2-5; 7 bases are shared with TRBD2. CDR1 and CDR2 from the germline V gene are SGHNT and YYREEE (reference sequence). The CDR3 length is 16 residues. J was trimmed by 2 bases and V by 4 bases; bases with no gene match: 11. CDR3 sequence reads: CASSLGGTTGQETQYF. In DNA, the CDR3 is TGTGCCAGCAGCCTTGGGGGGACTACCGGGCAAGAGACCCAGTACTTC.

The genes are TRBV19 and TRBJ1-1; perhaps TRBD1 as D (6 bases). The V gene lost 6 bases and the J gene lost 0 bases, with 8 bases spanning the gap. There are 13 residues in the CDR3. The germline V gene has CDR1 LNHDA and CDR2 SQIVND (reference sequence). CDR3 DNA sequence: TGTGCCAGTAGGGGACATGTGAACACTGAAGCTTTCTTT. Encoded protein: CASRGHVNTEAFF.

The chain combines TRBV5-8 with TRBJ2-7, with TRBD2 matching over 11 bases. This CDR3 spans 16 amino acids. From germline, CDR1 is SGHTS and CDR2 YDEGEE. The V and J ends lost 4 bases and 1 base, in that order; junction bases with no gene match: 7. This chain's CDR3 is CASSRPTSGISYEQYF. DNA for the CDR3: TGTGCCAGCAGCCGTCCGACTAGCGGGATTTCCTACGAGCAGTACTTC.

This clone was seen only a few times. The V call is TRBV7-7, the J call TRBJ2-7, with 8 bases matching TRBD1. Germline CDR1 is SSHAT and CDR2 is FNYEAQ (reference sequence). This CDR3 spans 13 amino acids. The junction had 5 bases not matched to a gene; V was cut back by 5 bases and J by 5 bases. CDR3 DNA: TGTGCCAGCAGCCCAGGGGGCGGCGACGAGCAGTACTTC. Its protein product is CASSPGGGDEQYF. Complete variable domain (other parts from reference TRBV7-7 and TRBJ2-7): GAGVSQSPRYKVTKRGQDVTLRCDPISSHATLYWYQQALGQGPEFLTYFNYEAQPDKSGLPSDRFSAERPEGSISTLTIQRTEQRDSAMYRCASSPGGGDEQYFGPGTRLTVT.

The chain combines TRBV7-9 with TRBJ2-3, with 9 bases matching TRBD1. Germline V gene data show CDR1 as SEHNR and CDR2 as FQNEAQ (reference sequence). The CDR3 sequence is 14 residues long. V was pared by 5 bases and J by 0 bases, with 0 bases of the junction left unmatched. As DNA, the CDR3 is TGTGCCAGCAGCGGACAGGGGAGCACAGATACGCAGTATTTT. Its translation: CASSGQGSTDTQYF.